This T cell receptor beta chain was sequenced in a study of blood T cell repertoires in COVID-19. The CDR3 runs 15 residues. Germline V gives CDR1 SGHAT, CDR2 FQNNGV. V was pared by 5 bases and J by 4 bases, with 17 bases between. Only one count was recorded for this clone. In the source study's methods: From reference gene primer amplification, estimates of nucleated cell counts were derived. TCRdb's copy holds only in-frame clones and misses some; the assay was immunoSEQ multiplex PCR. The V and J calls and clone size come from that table; D and trimming were worked out from the DNA. The repertoire includes 350,000 to 450,000 clones, around 87% of them detected once, and 1% to 1.3% sits in the top ten.

The material sequenced was PBMCs or T cells enriched from blood (not recorded which). The V call is TRBV11-2, the J call TRBJ1-1; possibly TRBD1 for D (5 bases). The TCR sequence derives from a man aged 30 to 39 who had recovered from COVID-19. The CDR3 protein is CASSPMGLEGTEAFF. CDR3 coding DNA: TGTGCCAGCAGCCCCATGGGGCTGGAGGGCACTGAAGCTTTCTTT.